This is a list of T cell receptor beta chains from one sample in a study of blood T cell repertoires in COVID-19. Only in-frame clones appear in the TCRdb table, and some are missing; sequencing was by immunoSEQ multiplex PCR. The sample carries approximately 200,000 clones, 88% recorded once. Sequencing was carried out using peripheral blood. These receptors all stem from a woman aged 55-70 years with acute or convalescent COVID-19. Each CDR3 is given with its conserved first and last residue. The D gene is left open where the match is weak. The size entry is marked missing in some rows and otherwise reads once, few, many or a size class.

abundance: -
d_gene: -
v_gene: TRBV5-5
j_gene: TRBJ1-4
CDR3nt: TGTGCCAGCAGCTGGTTTACAGCAACTAATGAAAAACTGTTTTTT
CDR3aa: CASSWFTATNEKLFF

abundance: -
d_gene: TRBD1
v_gene: TRBV19
j_gene: TRBJ1-6
CDR3nt: TGTGCCAGTAGTCCAATTCCAGGGGGTAGGGCACCCCTCCACTTT
CDR3aa: CASSPIPGGRAPLHF

abundance: -
d_gene: -
v_gene: TRBV28
j_gene: TRBJ1-2
CDR3nt: TGTGCCAGCAGTCCCACGGACAGATATGGCTACACCTTC
CDR3aa: CASSPTDRYGYTF

abundance: -
d_gene: TRBD1
v_gene: TRBV7-8
j_gene: TRBJ2-2
CDR3nt: TGTGCCAGCCACTCTGAGGGGGCCTGGGTCGGGGAGCTGTTTTTT
CDR3aa: CASHSEGAWVGELFF

abundance: -
d_gene: TRBD2
v_gene: TRBV6-2/TRBV6-3
j_gene: TRBJ2-7
CDR3nt: TGTGCCAGCAGTTACACCCCCGGGACTAGCGGGACCTACGAGCAGTACTTC
CDR3aa: CASSYTPGTSGTYEQYF

abundance: -
d_gene: TRBD1
v_gene: TRBV6-4
j_gene: TRBJ1-2
CDR3nt: TGTGCCAGCAGTCCCGGTCCGGGACAGTCGTACGGCTACACCTTC
CDR3aa: CASSPGPGQSYGYTF

abundance: -
d_gene: TRBD1
v_gene: TRBV28
j_gene: TRBJ1-1
CDR3nt: TGTGCCAGCAGGCCCAGGGGGCTTGAAGCTTTCTTT
CDR3aa: CASRPRGLEAFF

abundance: -
d_gene: TRBD2
v_gene: TRBV6-5
j_gene: TRBJ2-3
CDR3nt: TGTGCCAGCTCTAGCGGGGGGGAGACAGATACGCAGTATTTT
CDR3aa: CASSSGGETDTQYF

abundance: -
d_gene: -
v_gene: TRBV7-9
j_gene: TRBJ2-2
CDR3nt: TGTGCCAGCAGCTCTGGGGTGGGGGCGACCGGGGAGCTGTTTTTT
CDR3aa: CASSSGVGATGELFF

abundance: -
d_gene: -
v_gene: TRBV30
j_gene: TRBJ1-3
CDR3nt: TGTGCCTGGAGTGTAATAAGTCAGTGGCAGGGGTCCGGAAACACCATATATTTT
CDR3aa: CAWSVISQWQGSGNTIYF

abundance: -
d_gene: -
v_gene: TRBV19
j_gene: TRBJ1-2
CDR3nt: TGTGCCAGTAGTATCCTCCCGGGGGGCTATGGCTACACCTTC
CDR3aa: CASSILPGGYGYTF

abundance: -
d_gene: TRBD2
v_gene: TRBV28
j_gene: TRBJ2-1
CDR3nt: TGTGCCAGCAGTTCCAATAGCGGGGGTATCTTATATGAGCAGTTCTTC
CDR3aa: CASSSNSGGILYEQFF

abundance: -
d_gene: TRBD1
v_gene: TRBV24-1
j_gene: TRBJ2-5
CDR3nt: TGTGCCACCCAGACAGGGGGCAGGGAGACCCAGTACTTC
CDR3aa: CATQTGGRETQYF

abundance: -
d_gene: TRBD1
v_gene: TRBV19
j_gene: TRBJ1-2
CDR3nt: TGTGCCAGTAGCAGCCAAGGGGGCGGCGCCGGGATCGGCTACACCTTC
CDR3aa: CASSSQGGGAGIGYTF

abundance: -
d_gene: TRBD1
v_gene: TRBV13
j_gene: TRBJ1-4
CDR3nt: TGTGCCAGCAGCTACCGGACAGGGGGCGCTTCCCATGAAAAACTGTTTTTT
CDR3aa: CASSYRTGGASHEKLFF

abundance: -
d_gene: -
v_gene: TRBV5-4
j_gene: TRBJ1-2
CDR3nt: TGTGCCAGCAGCTTGGCCAGAGGTGGCTACACCTTC
CDR3aa: CASSLARGGYTF

abundance: -
d_gene: TRBD1
v_gene: TRBV28
j_gene: TRBJ1-4
CDR3nt: TGTGCCAGCAGTGGGACAGCCGGAAATGAAAAACTGTTTTTT
CDR3aa: CASSGTAGNEKLFF

abundance: -
d_gene: TRBD1
v_gene: TRBV29-1
j_gene: TRBJ2-1
CDR3nt: TGCAGCTCCCGGGACAGGGGATTTGACAATGAGCAGTTCTTC
CDR3aa: CSSRDRGFDNEQFF

abundance: -
d_gene: TRBD1
v_gene: TRBV9
j_gene: TRBJ1-3
CDR3nt: TGTGCCAGCAGCCCAGTGACAGGGGGTTCCTCTGGAAACACCATATATTTT
CDR3aa: CASSPVTGGSSGNTIYF

abundance: -
d_gene: TRBD1
v_gene: TRBV19
j_gene: TRBJ2-2
CDR3nt: TGTGCCAGTAGTATAAACCACAGGGGCGACGGGGAGCTGTTTTTT
CDR3aa: CASSINHRGDGELFF

abundance: -
d_gene: TRBD1
v_gene: TRBV18
j_gene: TRBJ1-1
CDR3nt: TGTGCCAGCTCACCTATCGCAGGGGGCGGTTTGAACACTGAAGCTTTCTTT
CDR3aa: CASSPIAGGGLNTEAFF

abundance: -
d_gene: -
v_gene: TRBV19
j_gene: TRBJ1-6
CDR3nt: TGTGCCAGTAGTCCCCGACGGGATTCACCCCTCCACTTT
CDR3aa: CASSPRRDSPLHF

abundance: -
d_gene: TRBD1
v_gene: TRBV15
j_gene: TRBJ1-2
CDR3nt: TGTGCCACCAGCAGAGATTCGGACAGGCGGGACTATGGCTACACCTTC
CDR3aa: CATSRDSDRRDYGYTF

abundance: few
d_gene: TRBD1
v_gene: TRBV28
j_gene: TRBJ1-2
CDR3nt: TGTGCCAGCAGTTTCGGCAGGGGGTTTAGAGGAAACTATGGCTACACCTTC
CDR3aa: CASSFGRGFRGNYGYTF

abundance: -
d_gene: -
v_gene: TRBV24-1
j_gene: TRBJ1-2
CDR3nt: TGTGCCACCAGTTCAGGGGACTATGGCTACACCTTC
CDR3aa: CATSSGDYGYTF

abundance: -
d_gene: TRBD2
v_gene: TRBV4-1
j_gene: TRBJ2-1
CDR3nt: TGCGCCAGCAGCCAAGCGACGCTAGCGGTGTACAATGAGCAGTTCTTC
CDR3aa: CASSQATLAVYNEQFF

abundance: once
d_gene: -
v_gene: TRBV19
j_gene: TRBJ1-5
CDR3nt: TGTGCCAGTAGGGCCGGGGGGCCCCAGCATTTT
CDR3aa: CASRAGGPQHF

abundance: -
d_gene: -
v_gene: TRBV5-1
j_gene: TRBJ2-1
CDR3nt: TGCGCCAGCAGCTTGCAGGGCGGTGAGCAGTTCTTC
CDR3aa: CASSLQGGEQFF

abundance: -
d_gene: -
v_gene: TRBV18
j_gene: TRBJ1-5
CDR3nt: TGTGCCAGCTCCAACAGGGAATCGGGCAATCAGCCCCAGCATTTT
CDR3aa: CASSNRESGNQPQHF

abundance: -
d_gene: TRBD1
v_gene: TRBV3-1/TRBV3-2
j_gene: TRBJ2-7
CDR3nt: TGTGCCAGCAGCCCTCGACAGGGGGCTGACGAGCAGTACTTC
CDR3aa: CASSPRQGADEQYF